This is a list of T cell receptor beta chains from one sample in a study of blood T cell repertoires in COVID-19. Profiled with immunoSEQ multiplex PCR; TCRdb holds only in-frame clones, not every one. The repertoire includes roughly 250,000 clones, around 81% of them detected once, and about 2.9% sits in the top ten. Input material: peripheral blood. These receptors originate from an older woman with active or convalescent COVID-19. CDR3s include the opening cysteine and the closing phenylalanine or tryptophan. A D gene is named only where the DNA matches it firmly.

d_gene	j_gene	v_gene	CDR3nt	CDR3aa
TRBD1	TRBJ2-2	TRBV10-3	TGTGCCATCAGTGAGTCGATTACAGGGGTGGAGGCCGGGGAGCTGTTTTTT	CAISESITGVEAGELFF
-	TRBJ1-5	TRBV12-3/TRBV12-4	TGTGCCAGCAGTTTGAAGGGGGAACAGCCCCAGCATTTT	CASSLKGEQPQHF
TRBD1	TRBJ1-1	TRBV7-9	TGTGCCAGCAGCTTAGCGAGCGGGCAGGGGGGAACTGAAGCTTTCTTT	CASSLASGQGGTEAFF
TRBD1	TRBJ1-6	TRBV6-5	TGTGCCAGCAGTATTGGGACAGGGTACAGGTCACCCCTCCACTTT	CASSIGTGYRSPLHF
TRBD1	TRBJ2-1	TRBV19	TGTGCCAGTAGTGACAGGGGAGTTATCAATGAGCAGTTCTTC	CASSDRGVINEQFF
-	TRBJ2-1	TRBV6-5	TGTGCCAGCAGTTACGCAGGTTATGAGCAGTTCTTC	CASSYAGYEQFF
-	TRBJ2-3	TRBV5-1	TGCGCCAGCAGCCCGGAGCCGCTCTCGGGAAGGTATTTT	CASSPEPLSGRYF
TRBD2	TRBJ2-1	TRBV6-5	TGTGCCAGCAGTTACGCGGGGGTATCCTACAATGAGCAGTTCTTC	CASSYAGVSYNEQFF
TRBD2	TRBJ2-4	TRBV6-5	TGTGCCAGCAGCACATTCGGGGGGTCAAGAAACATTCAGTACTTC	CASSTFGGSRNIQYF
-	TRBJ2-1	TRBV4-1	TGCGCCAGCAGCCAAGATGGGGCCGCGGCGCAGCAGTTCTTC	CASSQDGAAAQQFF
-	TRBJ1-2	TRBV29-1	TGCAGCGTTGGGGTTGGAGGGTCGAACTATGGCTACACCTTC	CSVGVGGSNYGYTF
TRBD1	TRBJ1-1	TRBV5-6	TGTGCCAGCAGCGAGTACAGGGGAGGGAACACTGAAGCTTTCTTT	CASSEYRGGNTEAFF
-	TRBJ2-1	TRBV18	TGTGCCAGCTCACCGGGGGGTTCGGTGAGTGAGCAGTTCTTC	CASSPGGSVSEQFF
-	TRBJ1-1	TRBV12-3/TRBV12-4	TGTGCCAGCAGCGAACAGGTGAACACTGAAGCTTTCTTT	CASSEQVNTEAFF